This passage covers 22 T cell receptor beta chains from one sample sequenced in a study of T cells after somatic rescue of genetic block. Method: immunoSEQ multiplex PCR; TCRdb's copy keeps in-frame clones and lacks some. The repertoire has 50,000 to 60,000 clones, roughly 96% of them found once; the top ten carry roughly 0.074%. Sequenced sample: peripheral blood mononuclear cells (PBMCs). These receptors were obtained from a child under two years old.

This chain uses TRBV7-3 with TRBJ2-1, with a tentative D call TRBD2 (6 bases). Germline V gene lookup returns CDR1 SGHTA and CDR2 FQGTGA. CDR3 length: 14 amino acids. V was cut by 0 bases and J by 4 bases, with 7 bases left in between. CDR3 sequence (DNA): TGTGCCAGCAGCTTAACTAGCGGATACAATGAGCAGTTCTTC. Translated, it gives CASSLTSGYNEQFF. Drawing the rest from reference TRBV7-3 and TRBJ2-1, the complete variable domain is GAGVSQTPSNKVTEKGKYVELRCDPISGHTALYWYRQSLGQGPEFLIYFQGTGAADDSGLPNDRFFAVRPEGSVSTLKIQRTERGDSAVYLCASSLTSGYNEQFFGPGTRLTVL.

The gene calls are TRBV9 and TRBJ1-6; D uncertain. The V gene's germline CDR1 is SGDLS and CDR2 YYNGEE. V gave up 3 bases and J gave up 7 bases, with 11 bases separating them. The CDR3 length is 14 residues. CDR3 amino acids: CASSGETGNSPLHF. The DNA for the CDR3 is TGTGCCAGCAGCGGGGAGACTGGGAATTCACCCCTCCACTTT.

J is TRBJ2-4 and V is TRBV11-2, with D possibly matching TRBD2 (6 bases). This CDR3 is 14 amino acids long. Germline loops: CDR1 SGHAT, CDR2 FQNNGV. Trimming took 1 base from V and 6 from J, leaving 10 bases between them. The CDR3 reads CASSLVAVGNIQYF. The DNA for the CDR3 is TGTGCCAGCAGCTTAGTAGCGGTCGGAAACATTCAGTACTTC.

The chain joins TRBV7-6 to TRBJ2-1; 11 nucleotides align to TRBD2. With 5 bases clipped from V and 6 bases from J, the junction kept 6 bases outside the gene matches. This CDR3 is 15 amino acids long. CDR1 is SGHVS and CDR2 is FNYEAQ in the germline V gene. The CDR3 region has the DNA TGTGCCAGCAGCCCGACTAGCGGGATCTCCAATGAGCAGTTCTTC. It yields the protein CASSPTSGISNEQFF.

The chain couples TRBV7-2 to TRBJ2-1; D unresolved. The length of the CDR3 is 15 residues. From germline, CDR1 is SGHTA and CDR2 FQGNSA. V lost 1 base, J lost 0 bases, and 7 bases lay in between. CDR3 residues: CASSLVGSSYNEQFF. The CDR3, as DNA: TGTGCCAGCAGCTTAGTGGGCAGCTCCTACAATGAGCAGTTCTTC.

The chain combines TRBV30 with TRBJ1-5; D ambiguous. This CDR3 is built from 12 residues. Germline CDR1 GTSNPN, CDR2 SVGIG (reference sequence). The V end lost 0 bases, the J end lost 2 bases, and 2 bases lay between the germline ends. This CDR3 reads CAWSVGNQPQHF. The CDR3 nucleotides read TGTGCCTGGAGTGTGGGCAATCAGCCCCAGCATTTT. The full variable domain, rest sourced from reference TRBV30 and TRBJ1-5, is SQTIHQWPATLVQPVGSPLSLECTVEGTSNPNLYWYRQAAGRGLQLLFYSVGIGQISSEVPQNLSASRPQDRQFILSSKKLLLSDSGFYLCAWSVGNQPQHFGDGTRLSIL.

V usage is TRBV28 and J usage is TRBJ1-2; D unclear. Deletions cut 3 bases from V and 9 bases from J, with 8 bases between. CDR1 is MDHEN, CDR2 SYDVKM, per germline. The CDR3 extends over 11 amino acids. This CDR3 reads CASSFGSRYTF. The CDR3 DNA is TGTGCCAGCAGTTTCGGGTCGCGCTACACCTTC.

The chain is built from TRBV9 and TRBJ1-3, with a tentative D call TRBD1 (5 bases). Trimming pared 4 bases from V and 4 bases from J, leaving 12 bases between. The germline gives CDR1 SGDLS, CDR2 YYNGEE. The CDR3 covers 14 residues. CDR3 nucleotide sequence: TGTGCCAGCAGCCCTTGGCCAGGGGGAAACACCATATATTTT. It is translated as CASSPWPGGNTIYF.

This clone appeared once. Written as DNA, the CDR3 is TGCAGTGCTAGGTCACCCTGGGAAGCTTTCTTT. It is translated as CSARSPWEAFF. This chain links TRBV20-1 with TRBJ1-1; D is unresolved. V lost 3 bases and J lost 8, with 10 bases in between. This CDR3 spans 11 amino acids. Per germline, CDR1 DFQATT and CDR2 SNEGSKA (reference sequence).

This chain connects TRBV4-1 to TRBJ2-1; the match to TRBD2 covers 10 bases. Germline values: CDR1 MGHRA, CDR2 YSYEKL. The CDR3 runs to 15 residues. Trimming removed 0 bases from V and 6 bases from J; junction bases left unmatched: 2. Written as DNA, the CDR3 is TGCGCCAGCAGCCAAGATAGCGGGAGGTCCAATGAGCAGTTCTTC. It specifies CASSQDSGRSNEQFF.

The genes are TRBV19 and TRBJ1-5; weak D call: TRBD1 (5 bases). Trimming left V 3 bases short and J 2 bases short, with 8 bases between. Germline V gives CDR1 LNHDA, CDR2 SQIVND (reference sequence). The CDR3 totals 14 residues. The CDR3 DNA is TGTGCCAGTAGTATTGTAGGGGGCAATCAGCCCCAGCATTTT. This encodes CASSIVGGNQPQHF.

In this sample, this clone turned up once. The chain joins TRBV28 to TRBJ1-2; no reliable D call. The ends were cut back, 0 bases at V and 1 base at J, with 12 bases in the middle. CDR1 is MDHEN and CDR2 is SYDVKM in the germline V gene. The CDR3 covers 16 residues. As DNA, the CDR3 is TGTGCCAGCAGTTTATGGGTAACCCAGATTAACTATGGCTACACCTTC. Encoded protein: CASSLWVTQINYGYTF.

The J gene is TRBJ2-4, the V gene TRBV10-1; 7 bases map to TRBD2. Trimming cost V 4 bases and J 3 bases; bases outside gene matches: 0. The CDR3 totals 13 residues. CDR1 WNHNN and CDR2 SYGVQD come from the germline V gene (reference sequence). Written as DNA, the CDR3 is TGCGCCAGCAGTGCTAGCGGCAAAAACATTCAGTACTTC. Its translation is CASSASGKNIQYF.

The gene calls are TRBV7-3 and TRBJ2-3, with a weak D call TRBD2 (6 bases). CDR1 is SGHTA, CDR2 FQGTGA, per germline. CDR3 size: 15 residues. V lost 2 bases and J 2 bases, leaving 11 bases between the germline ends. The CDR3 loop reads CASSLGLANTDTQYF. The CDR3 DNA follows: TGTGCCAGCAGCTTAGGCCTAGCGAACACAGATACGCAGTATTTT.

This clone was seen once. The chain recombines TRBV4-3 with TRBJ1-4; D not resolved. With 0 bases removed from V and 13 bases from J, the gap between germline ends came to 21 bases. CDR3 length equals 16 residues. CDR1 is LGHNA and CDR2 is YSLEER in the germline V gene. DNA for the CDR3: TGCGCCAGCAGCCAAGATGATTGGGGTGGGGTTGAAGTACTGTTTTTT. Protein: CASSQDDWGGVEVLFF.

V and J are TRBV6-4 and TRBJ1-2, with TRBD1 matching 7 bases. The CDR3 is 12 amino acids. V lost 2 bases, J lost 6 bases, and 0 bases stayed unmatched. Looked up from germline, CDR1 is MRHNA and CDR2 is SNTAGT. This CDR3 is CASSDRGHGYTF. CDR3 nucleotide sequence: TGTGCCAGCAGTGACAGGGGGCATGGCTACACCTTC.

The chain uses TRBV27 and TRBJ2-7; TRBD1 is a possible D gene (5 bases). Trimming took 4 bases from V and 3 from J, leaving 10 bases between them. CDR1 MNHEY and CDR2 SMNVEV come from the germline V gene (reference sequence). The CDR3 contains 13 residues. The CDR3 sequence: CASSSKGYYEQYF. As DNA, the CDR3 is TGTGCCAGCAGTTCGAAGGGGTACTACGAGCAGTACTTC.

The chain recombines TRBV6-5 with TRBJ2-7; D not resolved. The V gene's germline CDR1 is MNHEY and CDR2 SVGAGI. The CDR3 extends over 15 amino acids. V gave up 5 bases and J gave up 0 bases, with 14 bases separating them. CDR3 in amino acids: CASSNNPASSYEQYF. CDR3 DNA: TGTGCCAGCAGTAATAATCCTGCGAGCTCCTACGAGCAGTACTTC.

The rearrangement links TRBV4-1 to TRBJ1-4; perhaps TRBD1 as D (6 bases). The CDR3 totals 17 residues. CDR1 MGHRA and CDR2 YSYEKL come from the germline V gene. Trimming removed 0 bases at V and 8 bases at J, with 19 bases between. The CDR3 here is CASSQDQGRGGREKLFF. The CDR3 DNA reads TGCGCCAGCAGCCAAGATCAAGGGAGGGGGGGAAGAGAAAAACTGTTTTTT.

The genes are TRBV7-9 and TRBJ2-2; no firm D call. Deletions cut 2 bases from V and 2 bases from J, with 12 bases between. Germline CDR1 and CDR2: SEHNR and FQNEAQ (reference sequence). The CDR3 is 16 amino acids. CDR3 in amino acids: CASSLSSLVNTGELFF. In nucleotides, the CDR3 is TGTGCCAGCAGCTTATCCTCTCTAGTAAACACCGGGGAGCTGTTTTTT.

The rearrangement uses TRBV7-2 and TRBJ2-7; 10 bases map to TRBD2. Losses at the gene ends were 6 bases for V and 5 bases for J; bases not matched to a gene: 13. The CDR3 totals 16 residues. Per the germline V gene, CDR1 is SGHTA and CDR2 is FQGNSA. The CDR3 bases are TGTGCCAGCAGTCCGAGGGCTAGCGGGAGCGCACACGAGCAGTACTTC. As protein: CASSPRASGSAHEQYF.

The chain links TRBV19 to TRBJ1-1, with D unresolved. The CDR3 covers 13 residues. Per germline, CDR1 LNHDA and CDR2 SQIVND (reference sequence). Between the trimmed V and J ends, which lost 2 bases and 1 base, there was a span of 5 bases. CDR3 nucleotides: TGTGCCAGTAGTATAACGGGGAACACTGAAGCTTTCTTT. Amino acid sequence: CASSITGNTEAFF.